Listed below are T cell receptor beta chains from one sample, sequenced in a study of T cell repertoires in cytomegalovirus infection. Antigens for these TCRs are unknown. TCRdb recomputed calls from the reads with MiXCR, one row per CDR3 protein. There are 140,000 to 150,000 distinct CDR3 sequences in the sample; over 25% occur only once, and about 50% lies in the top ten. This sample comprised CD8+ T cells from cultured PBMCs, obtained from culture after CMV antigen stimulation. The receptors stem from a human donor in good health (CMV status not recorded). Some clones in this sample may be carry-over from other donors' samples. Both conserved end residues are part of each CDR3. D genes are given only for firm matches. A row's size may be missing; if present it is once, few, many or a size class.

TRBV5-4	-	-	TRBJ2-3	TGTGCCAGCAGCTTGTTTGACCGCAGCACAGATACGCAGTATTTT	CASSLFDRSTDTQYF
TRBV7-9	few	-	TRBJ1-1	TGTGCCAGCAGCTTAGCACTTAGCACTGAAGCTTTCTTT	CASSLALSTEAFF
TRBV7-3	many	TRBD2	TRBJ2-1	TGTGCCAGCAGCGTTAGCGGGGGGGCAGTCGAGCAGTTCTTC	CASSVSGGAVEQFF
TRBV13	many	-	TRBJ1-1	TGTGCCAGCAGCTTAGGGTCGGGGGTGAACACTGAAGCTTTCTTT	CASSLGSGVNTEAFF
TRBV5-6	few	-	TRBJ2-2	TGTGCCAGCAGCTTGCACCACACCGGGGAGCTGTTTTTT	CASSLHHTGELFF
TRBV7-9	many	-	TRBJ2-7	TGTGCCACGGCGGGTGCCACCTACGAGCAGTACTTC	CATAGATYEQYF
TRBV2	-	-	TRBJ1-5	TGTGCCAGCAAGGGGCAGGACGGCTACCAGCATTTT	CASKGQDGYQHF
TRBV12-3/TRBV12-4	many	-	TRBJ2-1	TGTGCCAGCAGTTTAGGGACCTACAATGAGCAGTTCTTC	CASSLGTYNEQFF
TRBV19	-	-	TRBJ2-7	TGTGCCAGTAGAGGATTGGGGGGCGGCGAGCAGTACTTC	CASRGLGGGEQYF
TRBV4-3	-	-	TRBJ1-1	TGCGCCAGCAGCCAAGCAGGGTTCCCCACAGATGAAGCTTTCTTT	CASSQAGFPTDEAFF
TRBV20-1	-	-	TRBJ2-1	TGCAGTGCTAGAGATCCCCTAGACTTAACCTACAATGAGCAGTTCTTC	CSARDPLDLTYNEQFF
TRBV20-1	many	-	TRBJ1-6	TGCAGTGCTAGAGTGGCAGGAGCTAATTCACCCCTCCACTTT	CSARVAGANSPLHF
TRBV12-3/TRBV12-4	-	TRBD2	TRBJ2-3	TGTGCCAGCAGTCCAGGGGCGGGGGGGGGAGATACGCAGTATTTT	CASSPGAGGGDTQYF
TRBV7-6	-	TRBD1	TRBJ2-2	TGTGCCAGCAGCGTAACAGGGGGCGCGGGCACCGGGGAGCTGTTTTTT	CASSVTGGAGTGELFF
TRBV11-2	few	-	TRBJ1-2	TGTGCCAGCAGCTCCGGGACGGGCCCGGGCGGCTACACCTTC	CASSSGTGPGGYTF
TRBV20-1	-	-	TRBJ2-7	TGCAGTGCTTCCCTCCGGGAAAGGTCCTACGAGCAGTACTTC	CSASLRERSYEQYF
TRBV6-5	many	TRBD1	TRBJ2-7	TGTGCCAGCACCCGACAGGGGGGCGCCTACGAGCAGTACTTC	CASTRQGGAYEQYF
TRBV5-1	-	-	TRBJ1-2	TGCGCCAGCAGCCCCGGACCGGTCGGCTACACCTTC	CASSPGPVGYTF
TRBV7-2	few	-	TRBJ2-3	TGTGCCAGCAGCTTAGGGTGGGGGGGCACAGATACGCAGTATTTT	CASSLGWGGTDTQYF
TRBV23-1	-	-	TRBJ2-1	TGCGCCAGCAGTCAATCCGGCCTGAAGTCTTACAATGAGCAGTTCTTC	CASSQSGLKSYNEQFF